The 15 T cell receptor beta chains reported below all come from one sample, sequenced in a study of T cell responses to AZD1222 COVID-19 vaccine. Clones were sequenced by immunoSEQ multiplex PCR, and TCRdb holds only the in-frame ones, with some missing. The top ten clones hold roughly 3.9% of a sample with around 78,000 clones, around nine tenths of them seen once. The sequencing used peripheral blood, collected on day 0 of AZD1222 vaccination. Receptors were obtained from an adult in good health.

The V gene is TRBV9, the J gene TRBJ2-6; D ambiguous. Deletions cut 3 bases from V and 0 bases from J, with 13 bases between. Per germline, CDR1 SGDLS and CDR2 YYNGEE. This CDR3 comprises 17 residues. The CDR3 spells CASSASPFPSGANVLTF. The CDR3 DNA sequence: TGTGCCAGCAGCGCCAGTCCCTTCCCCTCTGGGGCCAACGTCCTGACTTTC.

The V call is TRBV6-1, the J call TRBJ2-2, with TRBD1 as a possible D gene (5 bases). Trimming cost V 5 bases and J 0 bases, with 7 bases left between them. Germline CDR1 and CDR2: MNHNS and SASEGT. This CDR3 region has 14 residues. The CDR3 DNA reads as TGTGCCAGCAGTTTGACAGCGAACACCGGGGAGCTGTTTTTT. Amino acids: CASSLTANTGELFF.

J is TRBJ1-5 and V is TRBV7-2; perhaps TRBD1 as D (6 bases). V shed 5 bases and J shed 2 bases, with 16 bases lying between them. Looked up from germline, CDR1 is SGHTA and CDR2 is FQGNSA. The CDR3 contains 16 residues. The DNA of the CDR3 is TGTGCCAGCAGCGTACAACAGGGTTTTGGCAATCAGCCCCAGCATTTT. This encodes CASSVQQGFGNQPQHF. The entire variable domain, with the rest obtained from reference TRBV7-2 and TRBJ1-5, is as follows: GAGVSQSPSNKVTEKGKDVELRCDPISGHTALYWYRQSLGQGLEFLIYFQGNSAPDKSGLPSDRFSAERTGGSVSTLTIQRTQQEDSAVYLCASSVQQGFGNQPQHFGDGTRLSIL.

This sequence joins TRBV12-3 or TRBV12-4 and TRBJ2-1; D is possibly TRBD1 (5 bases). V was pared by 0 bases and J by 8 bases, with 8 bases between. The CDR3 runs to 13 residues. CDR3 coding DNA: TGTGCCAGCAGTTTAGCGTCAGGGTATGAGCAGTTCTTC. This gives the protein CASSLASGYEQFF.

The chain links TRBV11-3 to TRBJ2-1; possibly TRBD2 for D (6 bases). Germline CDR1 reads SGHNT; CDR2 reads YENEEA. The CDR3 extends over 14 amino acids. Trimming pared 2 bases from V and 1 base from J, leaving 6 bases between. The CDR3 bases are TGTGCCAGCAGCTTAAGCGGGTCCTACAATGAGCAGTTCTTC. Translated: CASSLSGSYNEQFF.

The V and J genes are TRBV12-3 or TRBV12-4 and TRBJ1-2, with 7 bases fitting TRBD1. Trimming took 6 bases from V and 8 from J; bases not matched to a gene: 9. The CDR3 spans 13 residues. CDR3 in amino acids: CASRPGQVGGYTF. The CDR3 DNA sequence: TGTGCCAGCAGGCCCGGACAGGTGGGGGGCTACACCTTC.

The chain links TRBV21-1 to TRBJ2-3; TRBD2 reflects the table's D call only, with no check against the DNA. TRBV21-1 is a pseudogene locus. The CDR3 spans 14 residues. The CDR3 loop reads CASLSAGDTDTQYF. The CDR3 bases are TGTGCCAGCCTCTCGGCGGGAGACACAGATACGCAGTATTTT.

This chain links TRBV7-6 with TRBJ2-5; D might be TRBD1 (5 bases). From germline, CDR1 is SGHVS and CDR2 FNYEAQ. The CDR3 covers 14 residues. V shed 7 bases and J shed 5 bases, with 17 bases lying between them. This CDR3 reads CASTPQGVFETQYF. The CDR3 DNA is TGTGCCAGCACACCGCAAGGGGTTTTCGAGACCCAGTACTTC.

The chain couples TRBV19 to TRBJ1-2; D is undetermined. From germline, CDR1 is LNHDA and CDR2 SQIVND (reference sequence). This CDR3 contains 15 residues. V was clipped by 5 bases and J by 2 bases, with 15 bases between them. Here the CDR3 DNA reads TGTGCCAGTAGTCCCCAGACGGGCGTGAACTATGGCTACACCTTC. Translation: CASSPQTGVNYGYTF.

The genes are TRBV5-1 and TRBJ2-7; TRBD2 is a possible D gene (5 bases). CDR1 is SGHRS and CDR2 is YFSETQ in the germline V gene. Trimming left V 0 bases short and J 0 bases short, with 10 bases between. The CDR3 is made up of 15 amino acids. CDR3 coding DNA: TGCGCCAGCAGCTTGGGGGAGTCAAGCTCCTACGAGCAGTACTTC. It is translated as CASSLGESSSYEQYF.

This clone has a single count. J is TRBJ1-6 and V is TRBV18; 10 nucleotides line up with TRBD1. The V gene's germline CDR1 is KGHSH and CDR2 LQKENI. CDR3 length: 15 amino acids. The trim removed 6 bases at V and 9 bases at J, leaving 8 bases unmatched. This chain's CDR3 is CASSRAGQGSSPLHF. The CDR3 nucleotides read TGTGCCAGCTCGCGTGCGGGACAGGGGAGTTCACCCCTCCACTTT.

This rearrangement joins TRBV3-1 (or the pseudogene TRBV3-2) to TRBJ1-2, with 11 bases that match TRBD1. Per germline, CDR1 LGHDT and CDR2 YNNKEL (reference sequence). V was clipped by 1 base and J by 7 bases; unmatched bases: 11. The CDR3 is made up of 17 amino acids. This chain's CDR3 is CASSQGAGQGAWGGYTF. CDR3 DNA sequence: TGTGCCAGCAGCCAAGGTGCAGGACAGGGGGCATGGGGTGGCTACACCTTC.

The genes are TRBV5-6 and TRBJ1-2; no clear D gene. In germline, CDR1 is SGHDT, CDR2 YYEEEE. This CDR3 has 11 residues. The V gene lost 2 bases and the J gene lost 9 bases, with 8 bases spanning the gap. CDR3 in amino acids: CASSLYRSYTF. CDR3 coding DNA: TGTGCCAGCAGCTTATACCGGAGCTACACCTTC.

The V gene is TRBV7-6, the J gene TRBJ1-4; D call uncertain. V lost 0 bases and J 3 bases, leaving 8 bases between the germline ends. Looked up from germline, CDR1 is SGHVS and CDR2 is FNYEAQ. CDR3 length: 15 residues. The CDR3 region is CASSLALSSNEKLFF. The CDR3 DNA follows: TGTGCCAGCAGCTTAGCGCTGTCCTCTAATGAAAAACTGTTTTTT.

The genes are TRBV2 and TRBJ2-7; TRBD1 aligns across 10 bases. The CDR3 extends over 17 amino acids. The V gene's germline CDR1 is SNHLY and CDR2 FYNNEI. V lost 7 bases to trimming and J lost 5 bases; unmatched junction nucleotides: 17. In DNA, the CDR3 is TGTGCCAGCAAAAGTCAAAACCCCGGGACAGGGGCCCACGAGCAGTACTTC. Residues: CASKSQNPGTGAHEQYF.